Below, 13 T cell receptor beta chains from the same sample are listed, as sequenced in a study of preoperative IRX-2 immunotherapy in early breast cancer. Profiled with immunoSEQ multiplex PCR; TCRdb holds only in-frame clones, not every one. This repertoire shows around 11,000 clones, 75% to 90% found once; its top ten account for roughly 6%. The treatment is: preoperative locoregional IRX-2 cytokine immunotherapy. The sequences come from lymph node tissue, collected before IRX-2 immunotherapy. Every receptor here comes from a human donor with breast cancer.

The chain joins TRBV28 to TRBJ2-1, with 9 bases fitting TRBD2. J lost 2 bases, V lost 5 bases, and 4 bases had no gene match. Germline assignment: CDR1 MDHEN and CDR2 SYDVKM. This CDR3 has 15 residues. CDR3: CASSTGLATYNEQFF. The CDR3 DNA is TGTGCCAGCAGTACGGGACTAGCTACCTACAATGAGCAGTTCTTC.

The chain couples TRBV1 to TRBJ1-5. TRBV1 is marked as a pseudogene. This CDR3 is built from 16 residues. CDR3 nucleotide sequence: TGCGCCAGCAGCCAAGATTCAGCACGGAGCAATCAGCCCCAGCATTTT. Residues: CASSQDSARSNQPQHF.

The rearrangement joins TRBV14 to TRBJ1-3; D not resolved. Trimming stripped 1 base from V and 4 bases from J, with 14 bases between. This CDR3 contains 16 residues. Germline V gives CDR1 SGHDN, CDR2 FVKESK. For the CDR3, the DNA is TGTGCCAGCAGCCAAGGACTCCCAATCGCCGGAAACACCATATATTTT. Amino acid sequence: CASSQGLPIAGNTIYF.

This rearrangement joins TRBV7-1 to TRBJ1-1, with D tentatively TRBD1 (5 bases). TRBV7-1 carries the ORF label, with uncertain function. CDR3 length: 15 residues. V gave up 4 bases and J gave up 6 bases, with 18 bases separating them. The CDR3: CASSLGTLPEAEAFF. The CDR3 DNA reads TGTGCCAGCAGCTTAGGGACTCTGCCCGAGGCTGAAGCTTTCTTT.

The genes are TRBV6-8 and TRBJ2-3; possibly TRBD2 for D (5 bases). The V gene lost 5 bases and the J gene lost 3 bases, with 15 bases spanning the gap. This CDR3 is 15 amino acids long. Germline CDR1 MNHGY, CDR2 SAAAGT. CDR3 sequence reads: CASSGVGLGTDTQYF. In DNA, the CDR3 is TGTGCCAGCAGTGGAGTCGGACTGGGGACAGATACGCAGTATTTT.

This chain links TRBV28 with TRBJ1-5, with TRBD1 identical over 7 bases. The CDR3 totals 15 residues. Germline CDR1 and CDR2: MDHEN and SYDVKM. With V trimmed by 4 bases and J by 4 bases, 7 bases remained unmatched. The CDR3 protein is CASSSPGQLNQPQHF. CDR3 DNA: TGTGCCAGCAGTTCTCCGGGACAGCTAAATCAGCCCCAGCATTTT.

CDR3 sequence (DNA): TGTGCCAGCAGCGTAGAAGGGTCCACAGATACGCAGTATTTT. Its protein product is CASSVEGSTDTQYF. The chain carries TRBV9 and TRBJ2-3; no reliable D call. CDR1 and CDR2 (germline): SGDLS, YYNGEE. V was trimmed by 0 bases and J by 2 bases, leaving 7 bases between them. The CDR3 is made up of 14 amino acids.

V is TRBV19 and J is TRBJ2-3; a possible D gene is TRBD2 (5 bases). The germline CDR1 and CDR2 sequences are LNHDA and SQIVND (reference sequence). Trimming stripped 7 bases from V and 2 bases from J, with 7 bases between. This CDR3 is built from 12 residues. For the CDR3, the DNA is TGTGCCAGTAACGGGAACACAGATACGCAGTATTTT. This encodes CASNGNTDTQYF.

The chain's CDR3 is CASSLGPPADYGYTF. Written as DNA, the CDR3 is TGCGCCAGCAGCTTGGGACCCCCGGCAGACTATGGCTACACCTTC. The V call is TRBV5-1, the J call TRBJ1-2, with D uncertain. The CDR3 runs 15 residues. The germline V gene has CDR1 SGHRS and CDR2 YFSETQ. Between the trimmed V and J ends, which lost 0 bases and 3 bases, there was a span of 12 bases.

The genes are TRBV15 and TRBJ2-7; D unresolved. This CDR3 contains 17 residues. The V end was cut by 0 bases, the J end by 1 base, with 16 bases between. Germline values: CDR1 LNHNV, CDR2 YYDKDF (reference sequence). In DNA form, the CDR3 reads TGTGCCACCAGCAGAGAACCACCCGGACGGATGTCCTACGAGCAGTACTTC. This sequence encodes CATSREPPGRMSYEQYF. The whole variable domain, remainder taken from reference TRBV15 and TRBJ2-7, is DAMVIQNPRYQVTQFGKPVTLSCSQTLNHNVMYWYQQKSSQAPKLLFHYYDKDFNNEADTPDNFQSRRPNTSFCFLDIRSPGLGDTAMYLCATSREPPGRMSYEQYFGPGTRLTVT.

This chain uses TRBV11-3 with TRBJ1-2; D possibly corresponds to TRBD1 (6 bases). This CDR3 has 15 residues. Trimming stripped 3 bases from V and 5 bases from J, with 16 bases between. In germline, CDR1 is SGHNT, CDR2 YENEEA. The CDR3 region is CASSFLQGLAYGYTF. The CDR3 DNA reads TGTGCCAGCAGCTTTCTCCAGGGGCTAGCATATGGCTACACCTTC.

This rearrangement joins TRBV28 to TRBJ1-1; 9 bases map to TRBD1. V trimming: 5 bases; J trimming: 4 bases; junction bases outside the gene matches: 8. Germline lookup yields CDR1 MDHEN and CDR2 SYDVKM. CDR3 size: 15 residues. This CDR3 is CASSPGQGWGTEAFF. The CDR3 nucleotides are TGTGCCAGCAGTCCGGGACAGGGATGGGGCACTGAAGCTTTCTTT.

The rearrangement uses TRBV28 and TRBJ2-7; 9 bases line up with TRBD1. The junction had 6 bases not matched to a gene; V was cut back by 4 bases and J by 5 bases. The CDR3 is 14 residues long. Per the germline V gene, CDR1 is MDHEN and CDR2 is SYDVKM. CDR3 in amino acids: CASSSGQGRDEQYF. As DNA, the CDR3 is TGTGCCAGCAGTTCGGGACAGGGTAGGGACGAGCAGTACTTC.